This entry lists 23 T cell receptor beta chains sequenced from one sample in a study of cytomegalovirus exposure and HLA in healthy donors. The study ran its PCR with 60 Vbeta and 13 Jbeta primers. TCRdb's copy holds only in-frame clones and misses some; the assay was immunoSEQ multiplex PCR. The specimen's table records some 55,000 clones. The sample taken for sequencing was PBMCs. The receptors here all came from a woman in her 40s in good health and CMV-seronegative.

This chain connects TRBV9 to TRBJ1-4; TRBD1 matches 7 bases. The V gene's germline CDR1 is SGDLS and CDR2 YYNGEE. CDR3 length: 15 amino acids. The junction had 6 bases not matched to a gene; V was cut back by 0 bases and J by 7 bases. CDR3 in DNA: TGTGCCAGCAGCGTAGAGGGGGCATGGGGTGAAAAACTGTTTTTT. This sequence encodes CASSVEGAWGEKLFF.

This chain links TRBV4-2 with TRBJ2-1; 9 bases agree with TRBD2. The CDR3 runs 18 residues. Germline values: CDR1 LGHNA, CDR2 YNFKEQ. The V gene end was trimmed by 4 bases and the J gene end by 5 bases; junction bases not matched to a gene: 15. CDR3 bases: TGTGCCAGCAGCCCGGAGGGTGGCGGGGGGGTATCTGACAATGAGCAGTTCTTC. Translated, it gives CASSPEGGGGVSDNEQFF.

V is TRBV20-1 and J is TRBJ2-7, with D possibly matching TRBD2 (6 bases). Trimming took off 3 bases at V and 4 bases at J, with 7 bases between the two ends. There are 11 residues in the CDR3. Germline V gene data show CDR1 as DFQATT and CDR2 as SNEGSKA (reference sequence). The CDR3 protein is CSASGSYEQYF. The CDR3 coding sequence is TGCAGTGCTAGCGGGAGTTACGAGCAGTACTTC.

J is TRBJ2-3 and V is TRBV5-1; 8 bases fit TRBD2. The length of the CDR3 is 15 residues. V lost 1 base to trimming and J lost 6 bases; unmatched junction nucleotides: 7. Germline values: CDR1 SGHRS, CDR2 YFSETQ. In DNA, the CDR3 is TGCGCCAGCAGCTTGAAGGTGCGGGGGGCGGATACGCAGTATTTT. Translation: CASSLKVRGADTQYF.

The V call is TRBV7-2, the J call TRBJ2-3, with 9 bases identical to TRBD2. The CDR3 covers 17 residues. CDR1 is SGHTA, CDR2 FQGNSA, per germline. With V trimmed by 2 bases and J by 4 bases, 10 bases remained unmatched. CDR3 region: CASSLNAAGGQADTQYF. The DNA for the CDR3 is TGTGCCAGCAGCTTAAACGCCGCGGGGGGGCAGGCAGATACGCAGTATTTT.

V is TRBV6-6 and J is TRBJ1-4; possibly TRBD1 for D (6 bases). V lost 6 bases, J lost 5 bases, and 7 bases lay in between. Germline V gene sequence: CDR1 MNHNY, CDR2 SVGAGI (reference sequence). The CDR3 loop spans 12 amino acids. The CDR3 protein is CASRDSNEKLFF. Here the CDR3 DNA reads TGTGCCAGCAGGGACAGCAATGAAAAACTGTTTTTT.

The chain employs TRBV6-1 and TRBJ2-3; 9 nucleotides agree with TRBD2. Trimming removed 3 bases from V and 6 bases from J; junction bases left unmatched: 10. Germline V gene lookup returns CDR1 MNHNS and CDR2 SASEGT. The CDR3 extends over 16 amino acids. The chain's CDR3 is CASSEDLAGFSDTQYF. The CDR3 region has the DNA TGTGCCAGCAGTGAGGATCTAGCGGGGTTCTCTGATACGCAGTATTTT.

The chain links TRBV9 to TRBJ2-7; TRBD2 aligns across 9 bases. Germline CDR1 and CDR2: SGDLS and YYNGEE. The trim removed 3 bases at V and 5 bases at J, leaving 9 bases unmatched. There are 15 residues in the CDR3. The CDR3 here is CASSALAGAGDEQYF. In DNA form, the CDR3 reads TGTGCCAGCAGCGCCTTAGCGGGAGCCGGAGACGAGCAGTACTTC.

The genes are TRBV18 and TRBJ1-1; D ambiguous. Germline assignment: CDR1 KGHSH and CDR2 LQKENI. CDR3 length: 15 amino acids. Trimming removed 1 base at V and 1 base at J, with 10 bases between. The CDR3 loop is CASSPQQVGNTEAFF. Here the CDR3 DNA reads TGTGCCAGCTCACCACAGCAGGTCGGGAACACTGAAGCTTTCTTT.

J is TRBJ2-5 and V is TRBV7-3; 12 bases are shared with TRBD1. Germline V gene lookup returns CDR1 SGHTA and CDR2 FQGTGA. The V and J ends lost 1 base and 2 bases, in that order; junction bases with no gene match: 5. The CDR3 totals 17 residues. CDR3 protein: CASSLNGGQGAQETQYF. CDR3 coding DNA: TGTGCCAGCAGCTTAAATGGGGGACAGGGGGCTCAAGAGACCCAGTACTTC.

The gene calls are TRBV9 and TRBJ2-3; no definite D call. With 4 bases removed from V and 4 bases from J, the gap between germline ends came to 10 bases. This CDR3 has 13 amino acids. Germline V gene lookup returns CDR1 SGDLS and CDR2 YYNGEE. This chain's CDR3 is CASSTPNADTQYF. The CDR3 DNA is TGTGCCAGCAGCACCCCTAACGCAGATACGCAGTATTTT.

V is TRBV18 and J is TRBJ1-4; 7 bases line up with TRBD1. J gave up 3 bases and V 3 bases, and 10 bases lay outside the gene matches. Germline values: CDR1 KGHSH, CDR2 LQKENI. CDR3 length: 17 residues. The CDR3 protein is CASSPRQGAAANEKLFF. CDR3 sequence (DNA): TGTGCCAGCTCACCGCGACAGGGCGCAGCGGCTAATGAAAAACTGTTTTTT.

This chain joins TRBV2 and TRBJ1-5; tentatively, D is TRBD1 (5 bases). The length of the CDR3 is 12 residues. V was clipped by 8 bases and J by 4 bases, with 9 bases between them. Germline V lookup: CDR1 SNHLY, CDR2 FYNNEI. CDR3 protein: CASGAGNQPQHF. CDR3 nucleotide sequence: TGTGCCAGCGGGGCAGGGAATCAGCCCCAGCATTTT. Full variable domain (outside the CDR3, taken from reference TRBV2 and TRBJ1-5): EPEVTQTPSHQVTQMGQEVILRCVPISNHLYFYWYRQILGQKVEFLVSFYNNEISEKSEIFDDQFSVERPDGSNFTLKIRSTKLEDSAMYFCASGAGNQPQHFGDGTRLSIL.

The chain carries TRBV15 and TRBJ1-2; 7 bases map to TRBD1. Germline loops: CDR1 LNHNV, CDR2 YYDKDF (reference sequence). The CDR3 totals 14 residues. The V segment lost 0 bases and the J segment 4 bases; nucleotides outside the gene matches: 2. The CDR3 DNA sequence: TGTGCCACCAGCAGAGACAGGGGGGTCTATGGCTACACCTTC. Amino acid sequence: CATSRDRGVYGYTF.

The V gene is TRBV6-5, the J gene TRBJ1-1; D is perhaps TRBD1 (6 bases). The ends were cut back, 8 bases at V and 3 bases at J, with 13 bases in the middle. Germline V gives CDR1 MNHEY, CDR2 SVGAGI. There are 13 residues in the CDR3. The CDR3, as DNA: TGTGCCAGCGCCAGGGGCTACGACACTGAAGCTTTCTTT. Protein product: CASARGYDTEAFF.

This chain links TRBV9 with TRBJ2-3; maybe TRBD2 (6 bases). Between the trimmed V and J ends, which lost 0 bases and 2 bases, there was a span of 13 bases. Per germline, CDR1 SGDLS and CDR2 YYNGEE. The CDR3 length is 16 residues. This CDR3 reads CASSVGASATTDTQYF. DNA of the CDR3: TGTGCCAGCAGCGTAGGGGCTAGCGCTACCACAGATACGCAGTATTTT.

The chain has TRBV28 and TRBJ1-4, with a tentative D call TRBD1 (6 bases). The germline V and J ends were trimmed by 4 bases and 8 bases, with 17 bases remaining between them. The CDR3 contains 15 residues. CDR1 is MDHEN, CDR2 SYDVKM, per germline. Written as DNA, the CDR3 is TGTGCCAGCAGTTCCAACAGCGAAGGACAGGAAAAACTGTTTTTT. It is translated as CASSSNSEGQEKLFF.

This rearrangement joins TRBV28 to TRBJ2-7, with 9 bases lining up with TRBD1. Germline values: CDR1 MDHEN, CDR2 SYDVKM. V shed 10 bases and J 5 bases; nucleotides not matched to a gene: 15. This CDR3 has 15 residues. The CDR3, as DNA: TGTGCCACCAGAGTTCAAGGACAGGGGCTCGACGAGCAGTACTTC. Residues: CATRVQGQGLDEQYF.

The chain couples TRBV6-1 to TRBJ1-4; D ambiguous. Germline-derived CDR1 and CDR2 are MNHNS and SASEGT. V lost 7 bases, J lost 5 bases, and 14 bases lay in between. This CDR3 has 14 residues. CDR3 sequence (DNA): TGTGCCAGCACGAAATCCCCAGTAAATGAAAAACTGTTTTTT. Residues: CASTKSPVNEKLFF.

CDR3 nucleotides: TGTGCCAGTAGTAACCGGGACAGGGGTTATAATTCACCCCTCCACTTT. Residues: CASSNRDRGYNSPLHF. The genes are TRBV19 and TRBJ1-6; 10 bases are a match to TRBD1. The ends lost 4 bases at V and 4 bases at J; junction bases unmatched: 4. CDR3 length: 16 residues. CDR1 is LNHDA, CDR2 SQIVND, per germline (reference sequence).

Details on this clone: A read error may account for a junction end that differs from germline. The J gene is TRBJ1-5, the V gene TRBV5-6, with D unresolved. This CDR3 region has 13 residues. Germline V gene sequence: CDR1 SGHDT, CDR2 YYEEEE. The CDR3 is CASIRTLGSYGDF. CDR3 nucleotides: TGTGCCAGCATCCGGACTTTGGGTAGTTACGGGGATTTT.

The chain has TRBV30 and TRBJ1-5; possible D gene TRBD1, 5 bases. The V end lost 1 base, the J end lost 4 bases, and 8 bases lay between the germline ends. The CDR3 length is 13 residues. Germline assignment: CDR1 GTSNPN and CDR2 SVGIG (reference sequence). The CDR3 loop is CAWSGGANQPQHF. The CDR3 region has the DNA TGTGCCTGGAGTGGCGGGGCAAATCAGCCCCAGCATTTT.

CDR3 bases: TGTGCCAGTAGTATATATAGGACAGGGGCTTACAATGAGCAGTTCTTC. Protein product: CASSIYRTGAYNEQFF. The chain joins TRBV19 to TRBJ2-1, with 9 bases identical to TRBD1. V gave up 2 bases and J gave up 4 bases; unmatched junction bases: 6. The CDR3 extends over 16 amino acids. From germline, CDR1 is LNHDA and CDR2 SQIVND (reference sequence). The full variable domain, its missing parts supplied by reference TRBV19 and TRBJ2-1, is DGGITQSPKYLFRKEGQNVTLSCEQNLNHDAMYWYRQDPGQGLRLIYYSQIVNDFQKGDIAEGYSVSREKKESFPLTVTSAQKNPTAFYLCASSIYRTGAYNEQFFGPGTRLTVL.